This T cell receptor (beta chain) was found in a study of technical replicates of blood from a handful of donors. This table comes from immunoSEQ multiplex PCR, and its TCRdb copy is limited to in-frame clones, with some not included. The repertoire holds approximately 45,000 clones, 90% to 97% seen once, with 0.35% to 0.4% in the top ten. The V gene lost 0 bases and the J gene lost 5 bases, with 7 bases spanning the gap. The CDR3 loop spans 12 amino acids. Germline lookup yields CDR1 GTSNPN and CDR2 SVGIG (reference sequence). The receptor's source is a human donor in good health. The sequenced sample was T cells isolated from PBMCs. This rearrangement joins TRBV30 to TRBJ1-2; D gene ambiguous. CDR3 sequence: CAWSVREYGYTF. The CDR3 region has the DNA TGTGCCTGGAGTGTAAGGGAGTATGGCTACACCTTC.